These T cell receptor beta chains were read from a single sample in a study of shared clonotypes between healthy human individuals. Here immunoSEQ multiplex PCR was the method, and the copy in TCRdb shows in-frame clones only, minus some. The sample has some 690,000 clones; about 90% are singletons. Sequencing was performed on memory CD8+ T cells from PBMCs. Receptors were obtained from a man between 18 and 29 years old in good health. Some clones in this sample may be carry-over from other donors' samples. The CDR3 runs from the conserved cysteine through the conserved F or W. Each record gives: V gene, D gene, clone size, J gene, CDR3 DNA, CDR3 protein. A D gene is named only where the DNA matches it firmly. The size of a clone is reported for some rows only, either as once, few or many, or as a class for expanded clones.

V gene: TRBV7-9
D gene: NA
clone size: NA
J gene: TRBJ2-7
CDR3 DNA: TGTGCCAGCAGCTCCGGCCTAGCGACGACCTACGAGCAGTACTTC
CDR3 protein: CASSSGLATTYEQYF

V gene: TRBV7-2
D gene: NA
clone size: NA
J gene: TRBJ2-4
CDR3 DNA: TGTGCCAGCAGCTCAGGACCTGACTTGGCCAAAAACATTCAGTACTTC
CDR3 protein: CASSSGPDLAKNIQYF

V gene: TRBV5-4
D gene: TRBD2
clone size: NA
J gene: TRBJ2-1
CDR3 DNA: TGTGCCAGCAGCTTGCAAGCGGGAGAGAATGAGCAGTTCTTC
CDR3 protein: CASSLQAGENEQFF

V gene: TRBV14
D gene: NA
clone size: NA
J gene: TRBJ2-1
CDR3 DNA: TGTGCCAGCAGCCAAGAGCGAGGCCTAGCGAGGGCCCTGAGCAATGGTGAGCAGTTCTTC
CDR3 protein: CASSQERGLARALSNGEQFF

V gene: TRBV19
D gene: NA
clone size: NA
J gene: TRBJ2-1
CDR3 DNA: TGTGCCAGTAGTAGCGACAAGAGGTCATTTGATGAGCAGTTCTTC
CDR3 protein: CASSSDKRSFDEQFF

V gene: TRBV11-3
D gene: NA
clone size: NA
J gene: TRBJ2-5
CDR3 DNA: TGTGCCAGCAGCTTGACAGGCTTGACCCAAGAGACCCAGTACTTC
CDR3 protein: CASSLTGLTQETQYF

V gene: TRBV30
D gene: NA
clone size: few
J gene: TRBJ1-1
CDR3 DNA: TGTGCCTGGAGTGTACTACAGAACACTGAAGCTTTCTTT
CDR3 protein: CAWSVLQNTEAFF

V gene: TRBV4-1
D gene: NA
clone size: few
J gene: TRBJ1-1
CDR3 DNA: TGCGCCAGCAGCCAGTCCCCTTACTTGGGAGCTTTCTTT
CDR3 protein: CASSQSPYLGAFF

V gene: TRBV7-2
D gene: NA
clone size: NA
J gene: TRBJ2-1
CDR3 DNA: TGTGCCAGCAGCTTAGTGGCAGGGGTTCCCAATGAGCAGTTCTTC
CDR3 protein: CASSLVAGVPNEQFF

V gene: TRBV19
D gene: NA
clone size: NA
J gene: TRBJ1-4
CDR3 DNA: TGTGCCAGTAGTACGACAGGCCAACTTAATGAAAAACTGTTTTTT
CDR3 protein: CASSTTGQLNEKLFF

V gene: TRBV28
D gene: TRBD1
clone size: NA
J gene: TRBJ2-7
CDR3 DNA: TGTGCCAGCAGTTTTTGGCACCTTCCCGACAGGGGAAGGTTCAACGAGCAGTACTTC
CDR3 protein: CASSFWHLPDRGRFNEQYF

V gene: TRBV28
D gene: NA
clone size: NA
J gene: TRBJ1-5
CDR3 DNA: TGTGCCAGCACTTTCGGGGGACACCCCAATCAGCCCCAGCATTTT
CDR3 protein: CASTFGGHPNQPQHF

V gene: TRBV2
D gene: NA
clone size: NA
J gene: TRBJ2-7
CDR3 DNA: TGTGCCAGCAGTAATCTCAGGATCTCCTACGAGCAGTACTTC
CDR3 protein: CASSNLRISYEQYF

V gene: TRBV29-1
D gene: TRBD2
clone size: NA
J gene: TRBJ2-2
CDR3 DNA: TGCAGCGGGAGACTAGCGTCGGCCGGGGAGCTGTTTTTT
CDR3 protein: CSGRLASAGELFF

V gene: TRBV5-1
D gene: TRBD2
clone size: NA
J gene: TRBJ2-1
CDR3 DNA: TGCGCCAGCAGCTCACTGGGGACTAGCGGTCACAATGAGCAGTTCTTC
CDR3 protein: CASSSLGTSGHNEQFF